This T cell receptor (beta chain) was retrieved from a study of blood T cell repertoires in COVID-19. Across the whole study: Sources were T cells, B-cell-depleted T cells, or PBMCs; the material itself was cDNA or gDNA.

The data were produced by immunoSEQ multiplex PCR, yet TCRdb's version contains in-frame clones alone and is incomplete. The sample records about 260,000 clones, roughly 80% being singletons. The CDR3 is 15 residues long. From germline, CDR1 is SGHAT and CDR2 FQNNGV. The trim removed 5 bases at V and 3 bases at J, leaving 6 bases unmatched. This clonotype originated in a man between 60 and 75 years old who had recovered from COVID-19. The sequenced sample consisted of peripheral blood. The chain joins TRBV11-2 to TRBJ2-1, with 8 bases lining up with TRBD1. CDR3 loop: CASSGDRTYYNEQFF. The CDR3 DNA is TGTGCCAGCAGCGGGGACAGGACTTACTACAATGAGCAGTTCTTC.